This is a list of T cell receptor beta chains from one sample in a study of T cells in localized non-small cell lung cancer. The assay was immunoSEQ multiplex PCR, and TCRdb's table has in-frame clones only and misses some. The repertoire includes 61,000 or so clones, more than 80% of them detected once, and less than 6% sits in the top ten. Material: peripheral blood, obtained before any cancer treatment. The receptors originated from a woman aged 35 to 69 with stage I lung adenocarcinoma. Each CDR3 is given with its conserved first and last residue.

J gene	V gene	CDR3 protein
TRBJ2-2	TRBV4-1	CASSQALAGGTGELFF
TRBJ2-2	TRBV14	CASSQDRRVANTGELFF
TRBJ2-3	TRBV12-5	CASSYGGGTDTQYF
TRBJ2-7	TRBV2	CASSKVASYEQYF
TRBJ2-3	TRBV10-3	CAIGTASTDTQYF
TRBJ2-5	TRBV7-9	CASSLGTGPPQETQYF
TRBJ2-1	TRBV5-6	CASSLLQRGGLNEQFF
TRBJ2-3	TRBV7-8	CASSLDGVLDTQYF
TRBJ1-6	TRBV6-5	CASSTWSSYNSPLHF
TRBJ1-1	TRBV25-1	CASSELGQGLTEAFF
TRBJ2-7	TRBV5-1	CASSSTSGGASRYEQYF
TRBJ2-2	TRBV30	CAWSVKAPTGELFF
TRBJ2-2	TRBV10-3	CAIKEVPTTGELFF
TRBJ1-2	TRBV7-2	CASSPQGANYGYTF
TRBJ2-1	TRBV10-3	CAISARGSYNEQFF
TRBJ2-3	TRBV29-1	CSFTGSTDTQYF
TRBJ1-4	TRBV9	CASSVAGGTTSEKLFF
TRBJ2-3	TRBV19	CASSTQGGGADHTQYF
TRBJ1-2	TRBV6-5	CASSYSRENGYTF
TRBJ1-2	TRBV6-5	CASTGGDGYTF
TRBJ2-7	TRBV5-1	CASSSTSYEQYF
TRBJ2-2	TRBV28	CASSSITGELFF
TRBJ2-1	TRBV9	CASSVASGAGEQFF
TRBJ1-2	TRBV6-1	CASSGTRGGYTF
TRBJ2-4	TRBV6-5	CASSYDRVTKNIQYF
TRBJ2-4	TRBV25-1	CASSDLDGSAKNIQYF
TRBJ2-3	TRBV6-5	CASSYSGTGKDTQYF
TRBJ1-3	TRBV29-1	CSAHLAEGSSGNTIYF
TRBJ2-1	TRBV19	CASRQDNEQFF
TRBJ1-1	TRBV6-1	CASTPDRVRAEAFF
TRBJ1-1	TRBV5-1	CASSPQGGGTEAFF
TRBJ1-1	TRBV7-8	CASSSGQINTEAFF
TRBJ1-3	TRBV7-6	CASSLLDRGTGNTIYF
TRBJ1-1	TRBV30	CAWIEGITEAFF
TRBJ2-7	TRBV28	CASSIAGPEQYF
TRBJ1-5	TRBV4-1	CASSPGGGNQPQHF
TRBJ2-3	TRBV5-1	CASRQPGQGEDTQYF
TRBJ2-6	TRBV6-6	CASLGQGSPGANVLTF